The 18 T cell receptor beta chains presented below share a single source sample, sequenced in a study of regulatory T cells in long-lasting Graves disease. In building TCR beta libraries, iRepertoire HTBI primers were used together with Arm-PCR of CDR3 regions. Each CDR3 protein gets one entry after TCRdb re-called the multiplex PCR reads with MiXCR. In the table there are hundreds of thousands of distinct CDR3 sequences, roughly 17% of which are singletons. Time point in this sample: newly diagnosed GD, antithyroid drugs for less than 3 months. Scientists built the TCR library using RNA that was extracted from PBMCs. These records were also assigned to another study, of T cells in Graves' hyperthyroidism and ophthalmopathy.

Sequences were derived from peripheral blood mononuclear cells (PBMCs), sampled at new diagnosis, from a patient treated with antithyroid drugs. Source of these receptors: a man aged 40-50 years with Graves disease.

In regard to this clonotype: A much larger clone is a single base away; this may be a read error. The J gene is TRBJ2-2, the V gene TRBV6-2 or TRBV6-3; tentative D call: TRBD1 (7 bases). In germline, CDR1 is MNHEY, CDR2 SVGEGT. The CDR3 runs to 17 residues. For the CDR3, the DNA is TGTGCCAGCAGTCCTCAGACAGGGATGGGCAACACCGGGGGGCTGTTTTTT. Protein product: CASSPQTGMGNTGGLFF.

This clonotype was seen ten or more times. V and J are TRBV20-1 and TRBJ2-3; maybe TRBD1 (6 bases). Germline assignment: CDR1 DFQATT and CDR2 SNEGSKA (reference sequence). The V and J ends lost 2 bases and 3 bases respectively, with 18 bases between them. There are 16 residues in the CDR3. CDR3 in amino acids: CSARPFSQGSTDTQYF. The CDR3 bases are TGCAGTGCTAGACCGTTCTCACAGGGCTCGACAGATACGCAGTATTTT.

In regard to this clonotype: A read error may produce the germline difference seen at one junction end. The CDR3 loop reads CASRLVVYNEQFF. The CDR3 DNA reads TGTGCCAGCAGATTAGTAGTATACAATGAGCAGTTCTTC. The chain carries TRBV7-9 and TRBJ2-1; no definite D call. The germline CDR1 and CDR2 sequences are SEHNR and FQNEAQ (reference sequence). This CDR3 comprises 13 residues.

Regarding this clonotype: Germline is not matched at one junction end, which may reflect a read error. V and J are TRBV7-8 and TRBJ2-5, with TRBD1 matching over 9 bases. This CDR3 is built from 16 residues. The germline V gene encodes CDR1 SGHVS and CDR2 FQNEAQ. CDR3 region: CASSQGDRVFQETQCF. In DNA, the CDR3 is TGTGCCAGCAGCCAGGGGGACAGGGTGTTCCAAGAGACCCAGTGCTTC.

This clonotype was counted many times. V gene TRBV2 combines with J gene TRBJ1-1, with D possibly being TRBD1 (5 bases). Germline V gives CDR1 SNHLY, CDR2 FYNNEI. The CDR3 is made up of 15 amino acids. Deletions cut 7 bases from V and 1 base from J, with 16 bases between. Written as DNA, the CDR3 is TGTGCCAGCACCTCCCCCGCAAGGGGGAACACTGAAGCTTTCTTT. Encoded protein: CASTSPARGNTEAFF. Using reference TRBV2 and TRBJ1-1 for the parts outside the CDR3, the full variable domain is EPEVTQTPSHQVTQMGQEVILRCVPISNHLYFYWYRQILGQKVEFLVSFYNNEISEKSEIFDDQFSVERPDGSNFTLKIRSTKLEDSAMYFCASTSPARGNTEAFFGQGTRLTVV.

On this clonotype itself: An end of the junction differs from the germline gene, which may be a read error. The chain links TRBV5-1 to TRBJ1-2; 12 bases are a match to TRBD1. The germline CDR1 and CDR2 sequences are SGHRS and YFSETQ. The CDR3 length is 14 residues. The CDR3 DNA sequence: TGCGCCAGCAGAACCGGGACAGGGGGCGAAGGCTGCACCTTC. Amino acids: CASRTGTGGEGCTF.

In its sample, this clonotype was seen many times. The rearrangement uses TRBV7-3 and TRBJ1-1; perhaps TRBD1 as D (5 bases). The length of the CDR3 is 13 residues. Looked up from germline, CDR1 is SGHTA and CDR2 is FQGTGA. The V end lost 1 base, the J end lost 7 bases, and 10 bases lay between the germline ends. In DNA, the CDR3 is TGTGCCAGCAGCTTAATCGGCGGGGGTGAAGCTTTCTTT. It encodes CASSLIGGGEAFF. Using reference TRBV7-3 and TRBJ1-1 for the parts outside the CDR3, the full variable domain is GAGVSQTPSNKVTEKGKYVELRCDPISGHTALYWYRQSLGQGPEFLIYFQGTGAADDSGLPNDRFFAVRPEGSVSTLKIQRTERGDSAVYLCASSLIGGGEAFFGQGTRLTVV.

This clonotype has at least ten counts. The chain combines TRBV10-3 with TRBJ2-7; D assignment may be TRBD1 or TRBD2 (5 bases each). The germline V gene encodes CDR1 ENHRY and CDR2 SYGVKD. The ends were cut back, 0 bases at V and 3 bases at J, with 15 bases in the middle. CDR3 size: 16 residues. The DNA of the CDR3 is TGTGCCATCAGTGAGTCGAGGGACCGCCTAGGCTACGAGCAGTACTTC. It encodes CAISESRDRLGYEQYF.

This clonotype was observed a handful of times. The gene calls are TRBV27 and TRBJ2-1; D assignment may be TRBD1 or TRBD2 (5 bases each). The CDR3 consists of 14 residues. Between the trimmed V and J ends, which lost 5 bases and 14 bases, there was a span of 22 bases. CDR1 is MNHEY, CDR2 SMNVEV, per germline (reference sequence). CDR3 amino acids: CASSPPGWGSRKFF. CDR3 in DNA: TGTGCCAGCAGTCCCCCTGGATGGGGGAGTCGTAAGTTCTTC.

The table lists this clonotype with many counts. The chain joins TRBV30 to TRBJ2-3; 7 nucleotides agree with TRBD2. The germline gives CDR1 GTSNPN, CDR2 SVGIG (reference sequence). V lost 3 bases to trimming and J lost 0 bases; unmatched junction nucleotides: 6. This CDR3 spans 15 amino acids. The CDR3 DNA follows: TGTGCCTGGAGGAGGGCGGGAGAAAGCACAGATACGCAGTATTTT. As protein: CAWRRAGESTDTQYF. The full variable domain, with the rest looked up from reference TRBV30 and TRBJ2-3, is SQTIHQWPATLVQPVGSPLSLECTVEGTSNPNLYWYRQAAGRGLQLLFYSVGIGQISSEVPQNLSASRPQDRQFILSSKKLLLSDSGFYLCAWRRAGESTDTQYFGPGTRLTVL.

In its sample, this clonotype was seen many times. J is TRBJ2-1 and V is TRBV20-1, with 9 bases that match TRBD2. Germline V CDR1 and CDR2: DFQATT, SNEGSKA (reference sequence). V was pared by 5 bases and J by 3 bases, with 11 bases of the junction left unmatched. The CDR3 runs 16 residues. In DNA form, the CDR3 reads TGCAGTGCTCAGGCGAATAGCGGGGGAATCTACAATGAGCAGTTCTTC. The encoded protein is CSAQANSGGIYNEQFF.

This clonotype was recorded many times. This chain joins TRBV7-2 and TRBJ2-3; the D gene could be TRBD1 or TRBD2 (6 bases each). CDR1 is SGHTA, CDR2 FQGNSA, per germline. The V end was cut by 8 bases, the J end by 1 base, with 13 bases between. This CDR3 region has 14 residues. The CDR3 coding sequence is TGTGCCAGCGCCGAGGGGGGACGCACAGATACGCAGTATTTT. Its protein is CASAEGGRTDTQYF.

This chain uses TRBV5-1 with TRBJ2-1; the D gene could be TRBD1 or TRBD2 (5 bases each). Near its end, the DNA agrees better with TRBJ2-4, so the J call may be wrong. CDR1 is SGHRS, CDR2 YFSETQ, per germline. This CDR3 has 15 amino acids. CDR3 region: CASSSWRQGKNIQYF. The CDR3 DNA is TGCGCCAGCAGCTCGTGGAGGCAGGGCAAAAACATTCAGTACTTC.

There are many counts of this clonotype. The chain is built from TRBV7-2 and TRBJ1-4; tentative D call: TRBD1 (5 bases). Between the trimmed V and J ends, which lost 2 bases and 6 bases, there was a span of 10 bases. The CDR3 has 14 residues. Germline V gene sequence: CDR1 SGHTA, CDR2 FQGNSA. The CDR3 protein is CASSLQGGDEKLFF. The CDR3 DNA follows: TGTGCCAGCAGCTTACAGGGAGGGGATGAAAAACTGTTTTTT.

This clonotype was seen a handful of times. The rearrangement links TRBV12-3 or TRBV12-4 to TRBJ2-7, with a weak D call TRBD1 (6 bases). The CDR3 loop spans 12 amino acids. V gave up 8 bases and J gave up 4 bases, with 12 bases separating them. Here the CDR3 reads CASGLRGYEQYF. DNA for the CDR3: TGTGCCAGCGGCCTAAGGGGGTACGAGCAGTACTTC.

This chain joins TRBV20-1 and TRBJ2-1; D ambiguous. The CDR3 extends over 14 amino acids. Trimming took 3 bases from V and 0 from J, leaving 9 bases between them. Germline values: CDR1 DFQATT, CDR2 SNEGSKA (reference sequence). Written as DNA, the CDR3 is TGCAGTGCTAGTGGTCAGAGCTCCTACAATGAGCAGTTCTTC. It is translated as CSASGQSSYNEQFF.

The count of this clonotype is one. The junction does not match germline at one end; this may be a read error. The V and J genes are TRBV20-1 and TRBJ2-3; TRBD2 matches 11 bases. The V gene's germline CDR1 is DFQATT and CDR2 SNEGSKA (reference sequence). This CDR3 has 14 amino acids. CDR3 protein: CSTRLAGNTDTQYF. CDR3 in DNA: TGCAGTACTAGACTAGCGGGGAACACAGATACGCAGTATTTT.

This clonotype was counted many times. A junction end diverges from the germline sequence, so it may reflect a read error. The rearrangement joins TRBV2 to TRBJ2-7; D is unclear. In germline, CDR1 is SNHLY, CDR2 FYNNEI. The CDR3 runs to 13 residues. The DNA for the CDR3 is TGTGCCAGTAGTGAACTTCAGGAAGCCGAGCAGTACTTC. It translates to CASSELQEAEQYF.